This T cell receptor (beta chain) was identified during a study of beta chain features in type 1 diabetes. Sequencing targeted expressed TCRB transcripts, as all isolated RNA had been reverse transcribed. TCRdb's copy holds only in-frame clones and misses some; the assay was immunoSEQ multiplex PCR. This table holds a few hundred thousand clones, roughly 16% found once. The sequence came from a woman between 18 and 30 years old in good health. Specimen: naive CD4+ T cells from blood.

This CDR3 reads CASTDRGNEKLFF. DNA for the CDR3: TGTGCCTCCACGGACAGGGGTAATGAAAAACTGTTTTTT. J is TRBJ1-4 and V is TRBV30; TRBD1 matches 9 bases. From germline, CDR1 is GTSNPN and CDR2 SVGIG (reference sequence). V was pared by 7 bases and J by 4 bases, with 4 bases of the junction left unmatched. The CDR3 is 13 residues long.